These 2 T cell receptor beta chains were all obtained from the same sample, sequenced in a study of T cells after yellow fever vaccination. Each CDR3 protein is one row after TCRdb ran MiXCR on the 5' RACE reads. The sample gives 300,000 to 400,000 distinct CDR3 sequences, around 12% of which show up once; 3.2% is in the top ten. The material sequenced was CD4+ T cells sorted from PBMCs, taken 15 days after the yellow fever booster vaccination. Receptor source: a man between 18 and 29 years old who received the YFV17D yellow fever vaccine.

There are a few counts of this clonotype. V usage is TRBV2 and J usage is TRBJ2-1, with 7 nucleotides matching TRBD1. This CDR3 spans 12 amino acids. Losses at the gene ends were 7 bases for V and 7 bases for J; bases not matched to a gene: 4. Germline V lookup: CDR1 SNHLY, CDR2 FYNNEI. The CDR3, as DNA: TGTGCCAGCAAGGGCAGGGGGAATGAGCAGTTCTTC. This sequence encodes CASKGRGNEQFF.

This clonotype was seen more than once but under ten times. The chain couples TRBV6-2 or TRBV6-3 to TRBJ2-2, with D hard to call. Deletions cut 5 bases from V and 6 bases from J, with 7 bases between. Germline V gene lookup returns CDR1 MNHEY and CDR2 SVGEGT. This CDR3 region has 12 residues. CDR3 DNA: TGTGCCAGCAGTCGTTGGCCCGGGGAGCTGTTTTTT. Protein sequence: CASSRWPGELFF.